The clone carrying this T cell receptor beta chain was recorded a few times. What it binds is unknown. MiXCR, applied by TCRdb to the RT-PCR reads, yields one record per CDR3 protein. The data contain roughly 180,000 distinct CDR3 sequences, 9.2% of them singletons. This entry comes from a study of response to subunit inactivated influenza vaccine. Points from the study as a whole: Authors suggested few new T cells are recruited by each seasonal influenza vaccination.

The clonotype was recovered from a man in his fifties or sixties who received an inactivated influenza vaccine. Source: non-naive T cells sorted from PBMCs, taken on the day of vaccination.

CDR3 loop: CSGSGGEGYNEQFF. In nucleotides, the CDR3 is TGCAGCGGTAGCGGGGGGGAAGGGTACAATGAGCAGTTCTTC. The chain uses TRBV29-1 and TRBJ2-1, with 11 bases matching TRBD2. CDR1 and CDR2 (germline): SQVTM, ANQGSEA. The CDR3 is made up of 14 amino acids. J gave up 4 bases and V 7 bases, and 6 bases lay outside the gene matches.